This passage covers 26 T cell receptor beta chains from one sample sequenced in a study of cytomegalovirus exposure and HLA in healthy donors. 13 Jbeta primers and 60 Vbeta primers were used for the PCR. TCRdb's copy holds only in-frame clones and misses some; the assay was immunoSEQ multiplex PCR. Among some 170,000 clones listed, 82% were seen once. Source material: PBMCs. The receptor set was obtained from a girl between 10 and 17 years old in good health and CMV-seropositive.

The chain is built from TRBV10-2 and TRBJ1-6, with D tentatively TRBD1 (5 bases). Germline-derived CDR1 and CDR2 are WSHSY and SAAADI. The germline V and J ends were trimmed by 8 bases and 7 bases, with 15 bases remaining between them. This CDR3 spans 14 amino acids. CDR3 region: CASCPPTGNSPLHF. The DNA of the CDR3 is TGCGCCAGCTGTCCACCTACAGGCAATTCACCCCTCCACTTT.

V is TRBV30 and J is TRBJ1-4; D is unresolved. From germline, CDR1 is GTSNPN and CDR2 SVGIG (reference sequence). There are 15 residues in the CDR3. Trimming removed 0 bases from V and 5 bases from J, with 13 bases in between. CDR3 in amino acids: CAWSVYHSGNEKLFF. Written as DNA, the CDR3 is TGTGCCTGGAGTGTATATCACTCGGGGAATGAAAAACTGTTTTTT.

There are a few counts of this clone. The V gene is TRBV6-1, the J gene TRBJ2-5; 7 bases fit TRBD1. V lost 7 bases to trimming and J lost 5 bases; unmatched junction nucleotides: 4. The CDR3 length is 12 residues. Germline-derived CDR1 and CDR2 are MNHNS and SASEGT. This CDR3 is CASNTGVETQYF. DNA for the CDR3: TGTGCCAGCAACACAGGGGTGGAGACCCAGTACTTC.

The gene calls are TRBV7-2 and TRBJ2-7; TRBD2 agrees at 14 bases. Unmatched junction bases numbered 3, after V lost 0 bases and J lost 5 bases. Looked up from germline, CDR1 is SGHTA and CDR2 is FQGNSA. The CDR3 is 16 residues long. CDR3 bases: TGTGCCAGCAGCTTAGCACCGGGACTAGCGGGAGACGAGCAGTACTTC. It yields the protein CASSLAPGLAGDEQYF. The variable domain in full, with the rest retrieved from reference TRBV7-2 and TRBJ2-7, is GAGVSQSPSNKVTEKGKDVELRCDPISGHTALYWYRQSLGQGLEFLIYFQGNSAPDKSGLPSDRFSAERTGGSVSTLTIQRTQQEDSAVYLCASSLAPGLAGDEQYFGPGTRLTVT.

This chain links TRBV18 with TRBJ2-7; possibly TRBD1 for D (6 bases). Per germline, CDR1 KGHSH and CDR2 LQKENI. The CDR3 consists of 14 residues. V was clipped by 3 bases and J by 2 bases, with 11 bases between them. The CDR3 nucleotides read TGTGCCAGCTCACCGGGACAAACTCCCTACGAGCAGTACTTC. As protein: CASSPGQTPYEQYF.

J is TRBJ1-2 and V is TRBV30, with 8 bases aligning to TRBD1. In germline, CDR1 is GTSNPN, CDR2 SVGIG (reference sequence). The CDR3 spans 11 residues. With V trimmed by 8 bases and J by 4 bases, 3 bases remained unmatched. CDR3 residues: CAPDRVYGYTF. CDR3 coding DNA: TGTGCCCCGGACAGGGTCTATGGCTACACCTTC.

The rearrangement links TRBV27 to TRBJ2-1, with TRBD2 matching 9 bases. The CDR3 consists of 15 residues. Trimming cost V 5 bases and J 8 bases; bases outside gene matches: 10. Germline-derived CDR1 and CDR2 are MNHEY and SMNVEV (reference sequence). In DNA, the CDR3 is TGTGCCAGCAGTACAACGGGACTAGCTAGGTATGAGCAGTTCTTC. Protein sequence: CASSTTGLARYEQFF.

V usage is TRBV6-6 and J usage is TRBJ2-1; the match to TRBD1 covers 7 bases. Unmatched junction bases numbered 6, after V lost 2 bases and J lost 2 bases. This CDR3 is 16 amino acids long. Germline values: CDR1 MNHNY, CDR2 SVGAGI (reference sequence). For the CDR3, the DNA is TGTGCCAGCAGTTACAACGGGCAGGGGGCCTACAATGAGCAGTTCTTC. Encoded protein: CASSYNGQGAYNEQFF.

This clone came up once. The chain carries TRBV27 and TRBJ2-7, with 8 bases identical to TRBD1. Germline V gene sequence: CDR1 MNHEY, CDR2 SMNVEV (reference sequence). The CDR3 consists of 17 residues. With 1 base clipped from V and 3 bases from J, the junction kept 11 bases outside the gene matches. The CDR3 loop is CASSLLSGTGLDYEQYF. The DNA of the CDR3 is TGTGCCAGCAGTTTATTGTCGGGGACAGGCTTGGACTACGAGCAGTACTTC.

The V and J genes are TRBV19 and TRBJ1-2; D unresolved. This CDR3 region has 12 residues. CDR1 and CDR2 from the germline V gene are LNHDA and SQIVND (reference sequence). Trimming stripped 2 bases from V and 10 bases from J, with 11 bases between. The CDR3 region is CASSIRGGDYTF. The CDR3 DNA follows: TGTGCCAGTAGTATAAGAGGCGGCGACTACACCTTC.

The chain links TRBV7-2 to TRBJ1-1, with D perhaps matching TRBD1 (6 bases). The CDR3 loop spans 11 amino acids. V was shortened by 4 bases and J by 8 bases, with 8 bases between the two germline ends. CDR1 SGHTA and CDR2 FQGNSA come from the germline V gene. DNA for the CDR3: TGTGCCAGCAGCTCCGGACAGGAAGCTTTCTTT. Residues: CASSSGQEAFF.

J is TRBJ2-5 and V is TRBV5-6, with 11 bases matching TRBD2. Germline V lookup: CDR1 SGHDT, CDR2 YYEEEE. Germline trimming cut 3 bases from V and 5 bases from J; bases unmatched to any gene: 15. The CDR3 is made up of 18 amino acids. CDR3 amino acids: CASSWDGLQIAGGETQYF. CDR3 in DNA: TGTGCCAGCAGCTGGGACGGACTGCAAATAGCGGGAGGGGAGACCCAGTACTTC.

The chain combines TRBV5-6 with TRBJ1-2; no clear D. Germline V CDR1 and CDR2: SGHDT, YYEEEE. The CDR3 loop spans 13 amino acids. The germline V and J ends were trimmed by 2 bases and 2 bases, with 7 bases remaining between them. The CDR3, as DNA: TGTGCCAGCAGCTTTTTCCAAAACTATGGCTACACCTTC. Translating gives CASSFFQNYGYTF.

The chain joins TRBV10-3 to TRBJ1-5, with TRBD1 as a possible D gene (5 bases). Trimming pared 0 bases from V and 7 bases from J, leaving 13 bases between. The length of the CDR3 is 15 residues. Per the germline V gene, CDR1 is ENHRY and CDR2 is SYGVKD. CDR3 sequence (DNA): TGTGCCATCAGTGAGTCGGGGGTGGAGGGGCAGCCCCAGCATTTT. Protein sequence: CAISESGVEGQPQHF.

This chain joins TRBV6-6 and TRBJ2-7; possible D gene TRBD1, 6 bases. V was pared by 5 bases and J by 3 bases, with 11 bases between. The CDR3 extends over 13 amino acids. The germline CDR1 and CDR2 sequences are MNHNY and SVGAGI (reference sequence). The CDR3 sequence: CASSRDNLYEQYF. The CDR3 nucleotides read TGTGCCAGCAGTAGGGACAACCTCTACGAGCAGTACTTC.

The V call is TRBV7-9, the J call TRBJ1-2; no reliable D call. Deletions cut 5 bases from V and 2 bases from J, with 9 bases between. The CDR3 length is 13 residues. Per the germline V gene, CDR1 is SEHNR and CDR2 is FQNEAQ (reference sequence). The CDR3 reads CASSPPVNYGYTF. The DNA of the CDR3 is TGTGCCAGCAGCCCCCCGGTAAACTATGGCTACACCTTC. The entire variable domain, with the rest obtained from reference TRBV7-9 and TRBJ1-2, is as follows: DTGVSQNPRHKITKRGQNVTFRCDPISEHNRLYWYRQTLGQGPEFLTYFQNEAQLEKSRLLSDRFSAERPKGSFSTLEIQRTEQGDSAMYLCASSPPVNYGYTFGSGTRLTVV.

V and J are TRBV7-9 and TRBJ2-5; TRBD2 matches at 10 bases. The J segment lost 3 bases and the V segment lost 5 bases, leaving 3 bases of the junction unmatched. Germline loops: CDR1 SEHNR, CDR2 FQNEAQ (reference sequence). CDR3 size: 14 residues. The CDR3 sequence: CASSPGLAKETQYF. The CDR3 nucleotides are TGTGCCAGCAGCCCGGGACTAGCGAAAGAGACCCAGTACTTC.

This clone was observed a few times. The rearrangement joins TRBV7-3 to TRBJ1-1; D is perhaps TRBD1 (5 bases). CDR1 is SGHTA, CDR2 FQGTGA, per germline. The CDR3 has 13 amino acids. V was cut by 4 bases and J by 1 base, with 7 bases left in between. The CDR3: CASSSGQNTEAFF. The CDR3 nucleotides are TGTGCCAGCAGCTCAGGACAGAACACTGAAGCTTTCTTT.

The chain combines TRBV29-1 with TRBJ2-7; 9 bases align to TRBD1. The CDR3 has 12 residues. CDR1 and CDR2 (germline): SQVTM, ANQGSEA. With 6 bases clipped from V and 5 bases from J, the junction kept 5 bases outside the gene matches. The CDR3 coding sequence is TGCAGCGTACAGGGGGCTGGGGACGAGCAGTACTTC. This codes for CSVQGAGDEQYF.

The rearrangement links TRBV5-1 to TRBJ2-3; 7 nucleotides match TRBD2. V was clipped by 2 bases and J by 1 base; unmatched bases: 4. The CDR3 runs 15 residues. CDR1 is SGHRS, CDR2 YFSETQ, per germline. This chain's CDR3 is CASSLVRGGTDTQYF. CDR3 DNA sequence: TGCGCCAGCAGCTTAGTCCGGGGGGGCACAGATACGCAGTATTTT.

The chain couples TRBV7-2 to TRBJ1-1, with TRBD1 as a possible D gene (5 bases). CDR3 length equals 13 residues. The ends were cut back, 5 bases at V and 11 bases at J, with 18 bases in the middle. Looked up from germline, CDR1 is SGHTA and CDR2 is FQGNSA. For the CDR3, the DNA is TGTGCCAGCAGCAAGCGCGGGGCCATTAGCGCTTTCTTT. Its protein product is CASSKRGAISAFF.

The chain recombines TRBV29-1 with TRBJ2-7; weak D call: TRBD2 (6 bases). This CDR3 has 12 residues. V was trimmed by 7 bases and J by 3 bases, leaving 13 bases between them. Germline V lookup: CDR1 SQVTM, CDR2 ANQGSEA. Here the CDR3 reads CSGWGDSYEQYF. Here the CDR3 DNA reads TGCAGCGGTTGGGGGGATAGCTACGAGCAGTACTTC.

The gene calls are TRBV28 and TRBJ2-1, with TRBD2 identical over 8 bases. Germline V gene data show CDR1 as MDHEN and CDR2 as SYDVKM. This CDR3 has 16 amino acids. J was trimmed by 5 bases and V by 1 base; bases with no gene match: 7. The CDR3 protein is CASSLLVAGKNNEQFF. CDR3 sequence (DNA): TGTGCCAGCAGTTTATTAGTAGCGGGGAAGAACAATGAGCAGTTCTTC.

This chain uses TRBV28 with TRBJ2-1; D may be TRBD2 (6 bases). With 2 bases removed from V and 9 bases from J, the gap between germline ends came to 14 bases. Germline-derived CDR1 and CDR2 are MDHEN and SYDVKM. The CDR3 covers 14 residues. The CDR3 DNA is TGTGCCAGCAGTTTAGGGTCAGGGCGGGGTGAGCAGTTCTTC. The encoded protein is CASSLGSGRGEQFF.

V is TRBV2 and J is TRBJ1-1; TRBD1 agrees at 8 bases. The CDR3 contains 13 residues. After removal of 6 bases from V and 4 bases from J, the junction contained 4 bases not matched to a gene. The V gene's germline CDR1 is SNHLY and CDR2 FYNNEI. CDR3 DNA: TGTGCCAGCAGGACACAGGGGGGCACTGAAGCTTTCTTT. This sequence encodes CASRTQGGTEAFF.

This clone is a singleton in its sample. The CDR3 sequence: CASSAGGGQPQHF. The CDR3 DNA follows: TGTGCCAGCTCCGCAGGCGGGGGCCAGCCCCAGCATTTT. The rearrangement joins TRBV18 to TRBJ1-5, with D maybe TRBD1 (6 bases). Germline V gene data show CDR1 as KGHSH and CDR2 as LQKENI. This CDR3 has 13 amino acids. Trimming took off 6 bases at V and 7 bases at J, with 13 bases between the two ends.